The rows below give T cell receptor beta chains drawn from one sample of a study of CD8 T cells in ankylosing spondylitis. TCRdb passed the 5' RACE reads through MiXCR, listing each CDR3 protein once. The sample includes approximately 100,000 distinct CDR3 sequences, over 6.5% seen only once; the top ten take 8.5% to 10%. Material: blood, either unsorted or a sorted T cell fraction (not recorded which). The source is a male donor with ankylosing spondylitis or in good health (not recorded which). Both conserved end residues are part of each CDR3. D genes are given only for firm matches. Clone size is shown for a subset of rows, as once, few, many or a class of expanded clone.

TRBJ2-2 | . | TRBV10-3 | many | CAISLQGPGELFF | TGTGCCATCAGCCTACAGGGTCCGGGGGAGCTGTTTTTT
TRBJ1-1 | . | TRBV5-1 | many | CASSLRSHEREAFF | TGCGCCAGCAGCTTGAGGTCTCATGAACGGGAAGCTTTCTTT
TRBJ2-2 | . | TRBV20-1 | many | CSATPGRANTGELFF | TGCAGTGCTACCCCAGGGAGAGCGAACACCGGGGAGCTGTTTTTT
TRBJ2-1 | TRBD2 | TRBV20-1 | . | CSARVSSGLSYNEQFF | TGCAGTGCTAGAGTCTCTAGCGGGCTTTCCTACAATGAGCAGTTCTTC
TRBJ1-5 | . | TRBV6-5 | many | CASSYSTGTSNQPQHF | TGTGCCAGCAGTTACTCGACAGGTACTAGCAATCAGCCCCAGCATTTT
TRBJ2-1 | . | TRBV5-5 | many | CASNPPGLQNNEQFF | TGTGCCAGCAACCCGCCTGGACTACAAAACAATGAGCAGTTCTTC
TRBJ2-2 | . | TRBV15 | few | CATSRDLAGATGELFF | TGTGCCACCAGCAGAGATCTGGCGGGGGCCACCGGGGAGCTGTTTTTT
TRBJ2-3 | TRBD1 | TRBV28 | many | CASVTGGTDTQYF | TGTGCCAGCGTGACAGGGGGCACAGATACGCAGTATTTT
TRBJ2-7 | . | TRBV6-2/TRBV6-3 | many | CASSPRDGPYEQYF | TGTGCCAGCAGTCCCCGAGACGGCCCCTACGAGCAGTACTTC
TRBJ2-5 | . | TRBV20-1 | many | CSARVLARETQYF | TGCAGTGCTAGAGTGCTAGCACGGGAGACCCAGTACTTC
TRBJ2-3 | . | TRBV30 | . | CAWRTRSDTQYF | TGTGCCTGGAGGACTAGATCAGATACGCAGTATTTT
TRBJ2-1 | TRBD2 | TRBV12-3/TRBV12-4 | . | CASSQGLAGAIGDEQFF | TGTGCCAGCAGCCAGGGACTAGCGGGAGCCATCGGGGATGAGCAGTTCTTC
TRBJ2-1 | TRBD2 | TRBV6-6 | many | CASTLTSDNEQFF | TGTGCCAGCACCCTCACTAGCGACAATGAGCAGTTCTTC
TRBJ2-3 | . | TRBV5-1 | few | CASSMRDTQYF | TGCGCCAGCAGCATGAGAGATACGCAGTATTTT
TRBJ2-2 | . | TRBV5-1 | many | CASSFGPGELFF | TGCGCCAGCAGCTTCGGTCCCGGGGAGCTGTTTTTT
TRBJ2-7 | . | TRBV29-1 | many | CSVVVAVTYEQYF | TGCAGCGTTGTGGTGGCGGTGACTTACGAGCAGTACTTC
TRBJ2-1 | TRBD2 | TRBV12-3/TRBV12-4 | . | CASRAGEPEQFF | TGTGCCAGCAGGGCGGGGGAGCCGGAGCAGTTCTTC
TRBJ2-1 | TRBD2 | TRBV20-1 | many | CSASLPSGSSYNEQFF | TGCAGTGCTAGCCTCCCTAGCGGAAGCTCCTACAATGAGCAGTTCTTC
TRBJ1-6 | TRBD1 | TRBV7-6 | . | CASSFQGDSPLHF | TGTGCCAGCAGCTTTCAGGGGGACTCACCCCTCCACTTT
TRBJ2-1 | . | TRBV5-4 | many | CASSLDGRGYNEQFF | TGTGCCAGCAGCTTGGACGGGAGAGGCTACAATGAGCAGTTCTTC
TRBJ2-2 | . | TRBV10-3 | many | CAISEFDGELFF | TGTGCCATCAGTGAGTTCGACGGGGAGCTGTTTTTT
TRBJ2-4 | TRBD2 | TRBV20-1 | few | CSAAHRGTSSKNIQYF | TGCAGTGCCGCCCATCGCGGGACTAGTTCCAAAAACATTCAGTACTTC
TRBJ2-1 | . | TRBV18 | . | CASSPGTETYNEQFF | TGTGCCAGCTCACCAGGGACGGAAACCTACAATGAGCAGTTCTTC
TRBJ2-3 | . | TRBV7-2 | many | CASRQGGADTQYF | TGTGCCAGCAGACAGGGTGGGGCAGATACGCAGTATTTT
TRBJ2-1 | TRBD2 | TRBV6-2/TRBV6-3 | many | CASSYSPGGDGVLVDEQFF | TGTGCCAGCAGTTACTCCCCCGGGGGGGATGGGGTTCTGGTCGATGAGCAGTTCTTC
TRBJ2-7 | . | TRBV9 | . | CASSVGGHPSYEQYF | TGTGCCAGCAGCGTAGGGGGACATCCTTCCTACGAGCAGTACTTC
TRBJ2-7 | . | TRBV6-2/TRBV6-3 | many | CASSYSPEITYEQYF | TGTGCCAGCAGTTACTCGCCTGAGATAACCTACGAGCAGTACTTC
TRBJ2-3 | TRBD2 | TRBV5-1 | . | CASSLDGRTSGRTDTQYF | TGCGCCAGCAGCTTGGACGGGCGTACTAGCGGGAGAACAGATACGCAGTATTTT
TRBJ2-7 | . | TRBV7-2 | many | CASSLSSGKSYEQYF | TGTGCCAGCAGCTTAAGCTCCGGAAAGTCCTACGAGCAGTACTTC